This entry describes one TCR beta chain. Time point meaning: pretreatment peripheral blood. This specimen belongs to a study of PD-L1 blockade in urothelial cancer. Whole-study context: The number of prior chemotherapy regimens per patient was 0 to 3. Samples came from 3 weeks, at the second dose, and 6 weeks into treatment.

Data came from immunoSEQ multiplex PCR; TCRdb stores just in-frame clones and leaves some out. The profile shows tens of thousands of clones, 84% of them singletons. The sequence was collected from a man aged 60 to 75 with urothelial cancer. Sequencing was performed on PBMCs, taken around atezolizumab (anti-PD-L1) treatment.

CDR3 in amino acids: CASSETVNQPQHF. The CDR3 nucleotides read TGTGCCAGCAGCGAGACAGTGAATCAGCCCCAGCATTTT. V and J are TRBV7-2 and TRBJ1-5, with D maybe TRBD1 (5 bases). V shed 5 bases and J shed 4 bases, with 9 bases lying between them. Germline V gene sequence: CDR1 SGHTA, CDR2 FQGNSA. The CDR3 contains 13 residues.